The present T cell receptor (beta chain) was sequenced within a study of T cell responses to AZD1222 COVID-19 vaccine. Broader study findings: The peak T cell response came first, and repertoires were sampled only after it. The reported proportion of spike-specific TCRs targeting unmutated variant regions was nearly half. Clonal diversity was possibly underestimated; the donors were predominantly white British and more often female. Along spike, vaccine-associated CD4 TCRs were found throughout, with dominance at 160-218 and 743-854.

Of note for this clone: The antigen remains undetermined.

Data came from immunoSEQ multiplex PCR; TCRdb stores just in-frame clones and leaves some out. Of 150,000 to 200,000 clones listed, around 92% are singletons. Trimming took off 0 bases at V and 6 bases at J, with 6 bases between the two ends. The germline gives CDR1 SGHNT, CDR2 YENEEA. The CDR3 sequence is 12 residues long. This TCR came from an adult in good health. This rearrangement joins TRBV11-3 to TRBJ2-7; D is uncertain. This specimen consisted of peripheral blood, obtained on day 0 of AZD1222 vaccination. The CDR3 bases are TGTGCCAGCAGCTTAGAGCGAAGCGAGCAGTACTTC. This codes for CASSLERSEQYF.